The entry that follows covers one TCR beta chain sequence. Researchers prepared the TCRbeta library using unique molecular identifiers, the study reports. MiXCR, run by TCRdb on the PCR reads, gives a single entry per CDR3 protein. Among more than 250,000 distinct CDR3 sequences listed, 9.9% were seen once. The sample belongs to a study of T-cell reconstitution after alpha-beta-depleted transplantation in children. Germline V gene lookup returns CDR1 MGHRA and CDR2 YSYEKL. The CDR3 totals 11 residues. The germline V and J ends were trimmed by 4 bases and 7 bases, with 7 bases remaining between them. The J gene is TRBJ1-2, the V gene TRBV4-1, with D tentatively TRBD1 (6 bases). This specimen consisted of PBMCs from the stem cell graft donor, obtained from the stem cell graft. This clonotype originated in a human donor who donated a stem cell graft to a child with SCID. Here the CDR3 reads CASSRDTGYTF. The CDR3, as DNA: TGCGCCAGCAGCCGGGACACTGGCTACACCTTC.